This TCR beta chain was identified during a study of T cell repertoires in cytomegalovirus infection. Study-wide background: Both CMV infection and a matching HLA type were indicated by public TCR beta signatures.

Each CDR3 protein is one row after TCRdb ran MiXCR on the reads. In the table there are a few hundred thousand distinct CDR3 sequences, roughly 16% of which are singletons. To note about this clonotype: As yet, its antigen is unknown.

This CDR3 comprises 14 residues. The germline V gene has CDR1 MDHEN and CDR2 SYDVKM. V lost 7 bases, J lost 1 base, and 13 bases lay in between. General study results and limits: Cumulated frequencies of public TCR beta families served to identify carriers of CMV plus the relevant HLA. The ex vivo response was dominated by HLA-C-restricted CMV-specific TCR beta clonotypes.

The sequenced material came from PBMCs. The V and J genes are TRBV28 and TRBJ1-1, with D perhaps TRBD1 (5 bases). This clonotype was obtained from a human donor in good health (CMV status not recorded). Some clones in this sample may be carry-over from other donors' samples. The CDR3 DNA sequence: TGTGCCAGCACCACCTCGGGGACGAACACTGAAGCTTTCTTT. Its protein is CASTTSGTNTEAFF. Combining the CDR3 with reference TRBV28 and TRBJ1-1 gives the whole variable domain DVKVTQSSRYLVKRTGEKVFLECVQDMDHENMFWYRQDPGLGLRLIYFSYDVKMKEKGDIPEGYSVSREKKERFSLILESASTNQTSMYLCASTTSGTNTEAFFGQGTRLTVV.